The source of this T cell receptor (beta chain) is a study of CD8 T cells in ankylosing spondylitis. Study-wide findings and caveats: There was reportedly significant enrichment of clones that were disease-linked in matched ankylosing spondylitis synovial fluid.

TCRdb processed the 5' RACE reads anew with MiXCR; each CDR3 protein has one entry. The table includes about 200,000 distinct CDR3 sequences, about 13% detected once. V lost 4 bases and J lost 9, with 13 bases in between. Germline CDR1 is MNHEY and CDR2 is SVGEGT. This CDR3 has 14 residues. This clonotype has just a few counts. Its specificity is not known. The chain recombines TRBV6-2 or TRBV6-3 with TRBJ1-6, with D possibly TRBD1 on 5 matching bases. The receptor was derived from a male donor with ankylosing spondylitis or in good health (not recorded which). The sample taken for sequencing was blood, either unsorted or a sorted T cell fraction (not recorded which). The CDR3 bases are TGTGCCAGCAGTTTGTCGCAGGGTGGTTCACCCCTCCACTTT. It encodes CASSLSQGGSPLHF.